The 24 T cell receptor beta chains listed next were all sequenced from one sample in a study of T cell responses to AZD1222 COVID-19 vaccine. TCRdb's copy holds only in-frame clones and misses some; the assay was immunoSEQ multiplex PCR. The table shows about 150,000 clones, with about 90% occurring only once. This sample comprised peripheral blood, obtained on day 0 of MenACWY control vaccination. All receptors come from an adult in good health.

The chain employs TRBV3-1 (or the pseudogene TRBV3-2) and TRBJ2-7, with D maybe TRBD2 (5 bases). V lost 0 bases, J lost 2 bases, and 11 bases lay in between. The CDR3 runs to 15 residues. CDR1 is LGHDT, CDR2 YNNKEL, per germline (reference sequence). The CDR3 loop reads CASSQETGIPYEQYF. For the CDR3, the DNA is TGTGCCAGCAGCCAAGAGACGGGAATTCCCTACGAGCAGTACTTC.

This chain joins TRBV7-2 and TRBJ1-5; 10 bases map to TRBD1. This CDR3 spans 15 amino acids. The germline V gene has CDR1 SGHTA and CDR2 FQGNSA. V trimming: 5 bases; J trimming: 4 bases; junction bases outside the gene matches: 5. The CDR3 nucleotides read TGTGCCAGCAGCCCCCGGACAGGGGGGAATCAGCCCCAGCATTTT. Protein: CASSPRTGGNQPQHF.

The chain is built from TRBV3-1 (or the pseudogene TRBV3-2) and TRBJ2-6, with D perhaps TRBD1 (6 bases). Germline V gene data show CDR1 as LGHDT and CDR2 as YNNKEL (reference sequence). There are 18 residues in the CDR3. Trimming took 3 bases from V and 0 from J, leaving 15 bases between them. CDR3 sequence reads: CASSHRQEPFSGANVLTF. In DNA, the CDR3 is TGTGCCAGCAGCCACCGACAGGAACCATTCTCTGGGGCCAACGTCCTGACTTTC.

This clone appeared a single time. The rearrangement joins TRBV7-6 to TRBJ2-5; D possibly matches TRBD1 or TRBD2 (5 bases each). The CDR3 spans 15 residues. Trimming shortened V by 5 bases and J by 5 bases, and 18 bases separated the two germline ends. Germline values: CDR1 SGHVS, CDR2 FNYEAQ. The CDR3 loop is CASSLGPRGGETQYF. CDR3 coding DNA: TGTGCCAGCAGCCTAGGGCCGAGGGGCGGGGAGACCCAGTACTTC.

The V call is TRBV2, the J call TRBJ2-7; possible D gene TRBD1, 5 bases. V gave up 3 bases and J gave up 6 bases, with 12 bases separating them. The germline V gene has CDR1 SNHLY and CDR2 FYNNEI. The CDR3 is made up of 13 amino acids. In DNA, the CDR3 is TGTGCCAGCAGTGAGATACGTGGGGCCGAGCAGTACGTC. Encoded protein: CASSEIRGAEQYV.

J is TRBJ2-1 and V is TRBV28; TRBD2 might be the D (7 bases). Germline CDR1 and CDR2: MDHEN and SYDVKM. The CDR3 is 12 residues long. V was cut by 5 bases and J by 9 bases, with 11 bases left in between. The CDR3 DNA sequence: TGTGCCAGCAGTACCGCGGGGGCTGAGCAGTTCTTC. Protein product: CASSTAGAEQFF.

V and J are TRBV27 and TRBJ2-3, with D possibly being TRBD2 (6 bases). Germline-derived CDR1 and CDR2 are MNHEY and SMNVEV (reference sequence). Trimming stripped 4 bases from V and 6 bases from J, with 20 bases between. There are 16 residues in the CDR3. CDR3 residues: CASSSPGVGNADTQYF. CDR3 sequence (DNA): TGTGCCAGCAGTTCACCGGGGGTCGGGAACGCGGATACGCAGTATTTT.

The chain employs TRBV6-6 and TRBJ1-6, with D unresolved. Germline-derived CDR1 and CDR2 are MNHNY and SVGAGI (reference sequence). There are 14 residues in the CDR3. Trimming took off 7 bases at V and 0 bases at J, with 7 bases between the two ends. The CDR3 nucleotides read TGTGCCAGCACCCCTAGCTCCTATAATTCACCCCTCCACTTT. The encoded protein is CASTPSSYNSPLHF.

This chain's CDR3 is CASSFGAGEQYF. CDR3 in DNA: TGTGCCAGCAGTTTTGGGGCCGGCGAGCAGTACTTC. The V gene is TRBV27, the J gene TRBJ2-7, with D possibly TRBD1 on 5 matching bases. Germline V gives CDR1 MNHEY, CDR2 SMNVEV (reference sequence). Between the trimmed V and J ends, which lost 3 bases and 6 bases, there was a span of 9 bases. The CDR3 covers 12 residues.

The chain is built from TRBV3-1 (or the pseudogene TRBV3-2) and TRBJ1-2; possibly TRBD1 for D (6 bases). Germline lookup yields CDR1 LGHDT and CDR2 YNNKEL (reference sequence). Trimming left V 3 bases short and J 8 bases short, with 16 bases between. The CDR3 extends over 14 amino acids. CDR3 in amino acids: CASSHLGGDLGYTF. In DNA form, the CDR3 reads TGTGCCAGCAGCCACCTAGGGGGTGACTTGGGCTACACCTTC.

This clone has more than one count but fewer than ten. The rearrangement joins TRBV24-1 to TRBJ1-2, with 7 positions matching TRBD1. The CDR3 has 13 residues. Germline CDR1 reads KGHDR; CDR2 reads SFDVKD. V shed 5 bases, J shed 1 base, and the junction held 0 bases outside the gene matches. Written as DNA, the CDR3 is TGTGCCACCAGTGCAGGGGGTAACTATGGCTACACCTTC. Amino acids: CATSAGGNYGYTF.

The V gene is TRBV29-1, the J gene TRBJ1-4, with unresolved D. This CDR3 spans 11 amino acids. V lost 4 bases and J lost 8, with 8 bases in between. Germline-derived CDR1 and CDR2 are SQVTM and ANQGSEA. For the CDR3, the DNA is TGCAGCGTTGGGTGGGCCGAAAAACTGTTTTTT. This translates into CSVGWAEKLFF.

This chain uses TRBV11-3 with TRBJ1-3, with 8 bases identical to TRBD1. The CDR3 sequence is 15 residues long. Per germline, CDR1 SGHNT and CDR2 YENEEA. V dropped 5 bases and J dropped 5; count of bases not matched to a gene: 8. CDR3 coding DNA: TGTGCCAGCAGCATAACCGGGACAGGCAGAAACACCATATATTTT. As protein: CASSITGTGRNTIYF.

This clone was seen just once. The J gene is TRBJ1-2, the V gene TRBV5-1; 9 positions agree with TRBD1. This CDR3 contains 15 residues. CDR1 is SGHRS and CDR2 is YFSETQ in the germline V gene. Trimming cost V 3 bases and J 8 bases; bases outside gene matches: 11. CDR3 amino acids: CASSWDRDSPGGYTF. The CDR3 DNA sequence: TGCGCCAGCAGCTGGGACAGGGACTCCCCGGGAGGCTACACCTTC.

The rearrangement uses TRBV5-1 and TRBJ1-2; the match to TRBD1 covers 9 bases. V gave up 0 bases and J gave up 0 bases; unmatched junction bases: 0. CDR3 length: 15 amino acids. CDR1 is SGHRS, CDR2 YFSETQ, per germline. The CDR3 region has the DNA TGCGCCAGCAGCTTGGGGGACAGGGCTAACTATGGCTACACCTTC. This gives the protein CASSLGDRANYGYTF. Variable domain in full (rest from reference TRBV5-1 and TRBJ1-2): KAGVTQTPRYLIKTRGQQVTLSCSPISGHRSVSWYQQTPGQGLQFLFEYFSETQRNKGNFPGRFSGRQFSNSRSEMNVSTLELGDSALYLCASSLGDRANYGYTFGSGTRLTVV.

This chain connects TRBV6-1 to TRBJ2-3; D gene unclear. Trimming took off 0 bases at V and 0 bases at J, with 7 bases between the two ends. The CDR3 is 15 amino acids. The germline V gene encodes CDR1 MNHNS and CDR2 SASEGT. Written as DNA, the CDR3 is TGTGCCAGCAGTGAAGCGGGGATGAGCACAGATACGCAGTATTTT. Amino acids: CASSEAGMSTDTQYF.

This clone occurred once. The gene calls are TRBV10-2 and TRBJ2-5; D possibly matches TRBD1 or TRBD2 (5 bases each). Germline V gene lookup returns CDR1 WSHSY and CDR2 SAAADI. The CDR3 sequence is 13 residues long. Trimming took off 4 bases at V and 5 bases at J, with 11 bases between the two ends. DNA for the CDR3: TGCGCCAGCAGTGGAGAGGGGTCGGAGACCCAGTACTTC. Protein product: CASSGEGSETQYF.

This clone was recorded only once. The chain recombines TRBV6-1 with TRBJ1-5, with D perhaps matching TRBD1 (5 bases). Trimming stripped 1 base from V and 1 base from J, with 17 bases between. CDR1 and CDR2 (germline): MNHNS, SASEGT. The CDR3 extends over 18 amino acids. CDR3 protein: CASSEEMGPFLSNQPQHF. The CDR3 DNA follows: TGTGCCAGCAGTGAAGAAATGGGGCCGTTTTTAAGCAATCAGCCCCAGCATTTT.

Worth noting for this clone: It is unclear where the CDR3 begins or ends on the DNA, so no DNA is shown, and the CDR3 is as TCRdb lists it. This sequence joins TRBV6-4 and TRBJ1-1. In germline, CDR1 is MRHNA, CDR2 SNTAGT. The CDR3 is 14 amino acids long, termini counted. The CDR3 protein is CASSEGVAWGATFF.

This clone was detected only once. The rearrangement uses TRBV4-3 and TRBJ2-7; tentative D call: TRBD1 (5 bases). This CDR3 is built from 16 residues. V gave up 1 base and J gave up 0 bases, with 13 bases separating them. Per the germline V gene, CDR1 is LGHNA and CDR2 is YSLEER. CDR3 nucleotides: TGCGCCAGCAGCCAAGCCACAGGAGAAGCCTCCTACGAGCAGTACTTC. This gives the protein CASSQATGEASYEQYF.

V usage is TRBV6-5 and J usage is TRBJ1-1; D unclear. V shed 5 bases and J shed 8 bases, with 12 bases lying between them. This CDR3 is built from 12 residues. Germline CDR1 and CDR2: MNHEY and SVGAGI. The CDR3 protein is CASSLLGGEAFF. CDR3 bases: TGTGCCAGCAGTCTCCTAGGAGGCGAAGCTTTCTTT.

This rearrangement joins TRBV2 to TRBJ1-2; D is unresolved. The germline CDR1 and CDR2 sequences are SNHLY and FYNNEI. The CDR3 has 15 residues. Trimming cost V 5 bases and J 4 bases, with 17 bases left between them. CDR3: CASSLGQGLGYGYTF. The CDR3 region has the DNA TGTGCCAGCAGTCTAGGTCAAGGGCTAGGCTATGGCTACACCTTC. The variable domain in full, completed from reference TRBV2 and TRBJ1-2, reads EPEVTQTPSHQVTQMGQEVILRCVPISNHLYFYWYRQILGQKVEFLVSFYNNEISEKSEIFDDQFSVERPDGSNFTLKIRSTKLEDSAMYFCASSLGQGLGYGYTFGSGTRLTVV.

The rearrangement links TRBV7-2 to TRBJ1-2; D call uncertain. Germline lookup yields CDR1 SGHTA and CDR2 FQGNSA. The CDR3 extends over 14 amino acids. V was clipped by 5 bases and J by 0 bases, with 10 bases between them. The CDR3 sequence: CASSAPPANYGYTF. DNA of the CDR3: TGTGCCAGCAGCGCGCCGCCCGCTAACTATGGCTACACCTTC.

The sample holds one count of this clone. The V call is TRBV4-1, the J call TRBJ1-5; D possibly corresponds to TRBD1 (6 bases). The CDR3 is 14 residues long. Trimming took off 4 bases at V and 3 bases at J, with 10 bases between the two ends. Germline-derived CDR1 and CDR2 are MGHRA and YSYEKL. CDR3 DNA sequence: TGCGCCAGCAGCCCGGGGGCCCTCAATCAGCCCCAGCATTTT. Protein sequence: CASSPGALNQPQHF.